Shown below are 4 T cell receptor beta chains from a single sample sequenced in a study of CD8+ T cells in alopecia areata. Sequencing used cDNA as its template, made by extracting RNA and reverse transcribing it. The data were produced by immunoSEQ multiplex PCR, yet TCRdb's version contains in-frame clones alone and is incomplete. The table includes about 91,000 clones, 40% to 55% detected once. The sample taken for sequencing was CD4+ T cells sorted from blood. These receptors were obtained from a human donor with alopecia areata.

This clone was seen more than once but under ten times. The rearrangement joins TRBV28 to TRBJ2-2; 8 positions agree with TRBD2. Germline CDR1 reads MDHEN; CDR2 reads SYDVKM. This CDR3 has 14 amino acids. The junction had 5 bases not matched to a gene; V was cut back by 5 bases and J by 6 bases. As DNA, the CDR3 is TGTGCCAGCAGTCCCACACTAGCGGCCGGGGAGCTGTTTTTT. It translates to CASSPTLAAGELFF.

The chain is built from TRBV29-1 and TRBJ2-1, with D perhaps TRBD1 (5 bases). This CDR3 is 15 amino acids long. Trimming pared 1 base from V and 2 bases from J, leaving 12 bases between. Germline CDR1 and CDR2: SQVTM and ANQGSEA. The DNA for the CDR3 is TGCAGCGTTGAAGCCCCCAGGGCCCCCTACAATGAGCAGTTCTTC. It yields the protein CSVEAPRAPYNEQFF.

The chain recombines TRBV2 with TRBJ2-5; no clear D. The CDR3 sequence is 12 residues long. The V gene lost 8 bases and the J gene lost 5 bases, with 12 bases spanning the gap. Germline loops: CDR1 SNHLY, CDR2 FYNNEI. The CDR3 coding sequence is TGTGCCAGCCGCATTGCCGGCGAGACCCAGTACTTC. Protein: CASRIAGETQYF.

The chain is built from TRBV7-8 and TRBJ2-3; 8 bases are shared with TRBD2. With V trimmed by 5 bases and J by 3 bases, 13 bases remained unmatched. This CDR3 spans 17 amino acids. Germline CDR1 and CDR2: SGHVS and FQNEAQ. The DNA of the CDR3 is TGTGCCAGCAGCCTCCGGTTGGCGGGGACTAGGACAGATACGCAGTATTTT. It codes for CASSLRLAGTRTDTQYF.